Sequencing of this TCR beta chain was carried out in a study of blood T cell repertoires in COVID-19. Overall study: Samples came from the United States, Italy and Spain, spanning acute and convalescent COVID-19. Sources were T cells, B-cell-depleted T cells, or PBMCs; the material itself was cDNA or gDNA.

Trimming pared 4 bases from V and 0 bases from J, leaving 10 bases between. The germline V gene encodes CDR1 MNHEY and CDR2 SVGAGI. The CDR3 consists of 16 residues. As handled by the study authors: From reference gene primer amplification, estimates of nucleated cell counts were derived. Assay: immunoSEQ multiplex PCR; the TCRdb copy retains only in-frame clones and omits some. V and J calls and clone size are as listed in that table; D and trimming were resolved from the DNA. The sample includes under 200,000 clones, 90% of them seen just once. Sequencing was carried out using peripheral blood. J is TRBJ1-6 and V is TRBV6-5; D call uncertain. The source is a man in his forties or fifties with acute or convalescent COVID-19. CDR3 DNA: TGTGCCAGCAGTTTAAAGTACGGCTCCTATAATTCACCCCTCCACTTT. This encodes CASSLKYGSYNSPLHF.